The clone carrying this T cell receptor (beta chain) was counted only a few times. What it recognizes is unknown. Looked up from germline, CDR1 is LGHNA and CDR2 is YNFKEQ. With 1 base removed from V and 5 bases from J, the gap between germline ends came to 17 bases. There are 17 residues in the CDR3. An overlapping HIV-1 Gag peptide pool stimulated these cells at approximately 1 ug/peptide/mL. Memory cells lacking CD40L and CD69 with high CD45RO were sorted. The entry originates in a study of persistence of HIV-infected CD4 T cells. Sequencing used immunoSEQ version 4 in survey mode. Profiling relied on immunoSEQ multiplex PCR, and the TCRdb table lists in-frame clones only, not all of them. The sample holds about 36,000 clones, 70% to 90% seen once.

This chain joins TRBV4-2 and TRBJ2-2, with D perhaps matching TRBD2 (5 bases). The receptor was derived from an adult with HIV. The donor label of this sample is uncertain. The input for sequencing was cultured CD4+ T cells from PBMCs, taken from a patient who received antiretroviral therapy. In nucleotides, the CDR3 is TGTGCCAGCAGCCAAGGTGGGTTCGGCGGGCTGACCGGGGAGCTGTTTTTT. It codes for CASSQGGFGGLTGELFF.